This T cell receptor beta chain was identified during a study of identical twins. Study-wide points: Twins showed weaker excess sharing in their beta out-of-frame sequences.

Each CDR3 protein is one row after TCRdb ran MiXCR on the 5' RACE reads. The table includes 250,000 to 300,000 distinct CDR3 sequences, less than 9.5% detected once. With regard to this clonotype: Its target is not known.

The same specimen was also included in a second study, on yellow fever vaccine responses in identical twins.

Sample: CD8+ T cells sorted from blood. The TCR sequence derives from a woman younger than 30 in good health.

This chain's CDR3 is CASSQDLGTVGNEQFF. The CDR3, as DNA: TGCGCCAGCAGCCAAGACCTCGGGACAGTGGGGAATGAGCAGTTCTTC. This sequence joins TRBV4-1 and TRBJ2-1; TRBD1 matches 7 bases. This CDR3 spans 16 amino acids. The germline gives CDR1 MGHRA, CDR2 YSYEKL. The J segment lost 7 bases and the V segment lost 0 bases, leaving 9 bases of the junction unmatched.